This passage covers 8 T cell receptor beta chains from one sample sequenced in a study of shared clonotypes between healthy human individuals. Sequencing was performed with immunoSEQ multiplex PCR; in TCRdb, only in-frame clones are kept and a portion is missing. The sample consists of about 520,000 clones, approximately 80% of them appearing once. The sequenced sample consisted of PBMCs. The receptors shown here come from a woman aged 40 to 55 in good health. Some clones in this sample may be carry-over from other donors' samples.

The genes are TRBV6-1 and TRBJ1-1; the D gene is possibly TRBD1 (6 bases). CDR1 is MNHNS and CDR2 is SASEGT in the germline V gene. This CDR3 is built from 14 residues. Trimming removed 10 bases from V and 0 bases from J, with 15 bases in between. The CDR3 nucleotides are TGTGCCACCATAGGGGGGCTTCTGAACACTGAAGCTTTCTTT. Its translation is CATIGGLLNTEAFF.

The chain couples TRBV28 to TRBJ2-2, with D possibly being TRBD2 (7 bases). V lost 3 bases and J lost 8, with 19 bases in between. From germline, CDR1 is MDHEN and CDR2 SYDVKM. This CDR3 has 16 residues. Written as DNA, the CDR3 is TGTGCCAGCAGTTTGGCCGGACTAGTCAGGGGTGGGGAGCTGTTTTTT. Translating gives CASSLAGLVRGGELFF.

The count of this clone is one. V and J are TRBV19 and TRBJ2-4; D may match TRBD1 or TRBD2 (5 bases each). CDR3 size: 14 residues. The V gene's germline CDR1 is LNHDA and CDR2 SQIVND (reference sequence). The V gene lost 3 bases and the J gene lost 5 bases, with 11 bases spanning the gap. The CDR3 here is CASSIRGDQNIQYF. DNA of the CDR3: TGTGCCAGTAGTATCCGAGGGGACCAAAACATTCAGTACTTC.

CDR3 sequence reads: CASSLVGQFGGYTF. CDR3 sequence (DNA): TGTGCCAGCAGTTTAGTAGGACAGTTCGGCGGCTACACCTTC. The rearrangement links TRBV27 to TRBJ1-2; D might be TRBD1 (6 bases). Between the trimmed V and J ends, which lost 2 bases and 8 bases, there was a span of 15 bases. Germline CDR1 and CDR2: MNHEY and SMNVEV (reference sequence). The CDR3 has 14 amino acids.

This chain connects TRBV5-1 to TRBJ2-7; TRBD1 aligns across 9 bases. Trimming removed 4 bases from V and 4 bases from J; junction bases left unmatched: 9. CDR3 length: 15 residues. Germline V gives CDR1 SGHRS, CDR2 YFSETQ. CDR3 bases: TGCGCCAGCAGCCCAGACGGGACAGGGCGATACGAGCAGTACTTC. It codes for CASSPDGTGRYEQYF.

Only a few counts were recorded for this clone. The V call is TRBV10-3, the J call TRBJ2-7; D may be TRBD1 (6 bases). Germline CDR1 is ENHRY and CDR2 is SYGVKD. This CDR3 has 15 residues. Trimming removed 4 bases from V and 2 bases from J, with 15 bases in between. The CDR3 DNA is TGTGCCATCAGTGCGGCAGGGGCGATAACCTACGAGCAGTACTTC. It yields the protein CAISAAGAITYEQYF.

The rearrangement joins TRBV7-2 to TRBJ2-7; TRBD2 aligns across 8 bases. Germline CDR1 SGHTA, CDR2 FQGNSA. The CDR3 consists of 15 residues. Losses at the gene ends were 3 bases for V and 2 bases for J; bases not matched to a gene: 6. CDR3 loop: CASSFLGRVAYEQYF. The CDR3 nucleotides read TGTGCCAGCAGCTTTCTCGGGAGGGTCGCCTACGAGCAGTACTTC. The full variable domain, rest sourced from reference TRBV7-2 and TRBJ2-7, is GAGVSQSPSNKVTEKGKDVELRCDPISGHTALYWYRQSLGQGLEFLIYFQGNSAPDKSGLPSDRFSAERTGGSVSTLTIQRTQQEDSAVYLCASSFLGRVAYEQYFGPGTRLTVT.

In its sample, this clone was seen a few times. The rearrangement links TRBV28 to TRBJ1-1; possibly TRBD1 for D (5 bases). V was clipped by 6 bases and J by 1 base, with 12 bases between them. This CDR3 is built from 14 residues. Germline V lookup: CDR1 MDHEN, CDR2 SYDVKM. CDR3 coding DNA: TGTGCCAGCAGGGTGGGGGGAACGAACACTGAAGCTTTCTTT. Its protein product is CASRVGGTNTEAFF.